The clone carrying this TCR beta chain was counted a few times. Its target is not known. The authors reverse transcribed all of the isolated RNA, so sequencing captured expressed TCRB transcripts. Sequencing was performed with immunoSEQ multiplex PCR; in TCRdb, only in-frame clones are kept and a portion is missing. The data hold some 140,000 clones, with around 8.7% observed a single time. This specimen belongs to a study of beta chain features in type 1 diabetes. The study, taken as a whole, reports: The study found moderately but significantly shorter TCRB CDR3s in all four CD4+ subsets of Type 1 diabetes patients. Still unanswered here is whether HLA type influences TCRB rearrangement.

Blood was drawn once from each donor into heparinised tubes. The draws averaged around 110 mL. It was via CD45RO/CCR7/CD25/CD127/CD95/CD27 that CD4+ naive, central memory, regulatory and stem cell-like memory cells were sorted. The germline V gene has CDR1 KGHSH and CDR2 LQKENI. V dropped 4 bases and J dropped 6 bases, with 13 bases sitting between them. The CDR3 consists of 15 residues. Sequenced: central memory CD4+ T cells from blood. This receptor was taken from a man younger than 35 in good health. This chain uses TRBV18 with TRBJ1-6, with D maybe TRBD1 (5 bases). CDR3 in amino acids: CASSQGWQGNSPLHF. CDR3 coding DNA: TGTGCCAGCTCACAAGGCTGGCAGGGTAATTCACCCCTCCACTTT. Looking up the rest from reference TRBV18 and TRBJ1-6 gives the full variable domain: NAGVMQNPRHLVRRRGQEARLRCSPMKGHSHVYWYRQLPEEGLKFMVYLQKENIIDESGMPKERFSAEFPKEGPSILRIQQVVRGDSAAYFCASSQGWQGNSPLHFGNGTRLTVT.